What follows is one T cell receptor (beta chain) and its context. What it recognizes is unknown. The CDR3 covers 15 residues. Germline CDR1 SGHAT, CDR2 FQDESV (reference sequence). The V and J ends lost 5 bases and 4 bases respectively, with 17 bases between them. This entry comes from a study of T cells in Graves' hyperthyroidism and ophthalmopathy. Study-wide results and caveats: From stable hyperthyroidism, ophthalmopathy was set apart by a 13 V-J model.

RNA transcripts yielded amplified TCR beta CDR3 regions. Researchers ran a first-round RT-PCR on the TCR CDR3 using the HTBI primer set. A single record per CDR3 protein comes from TCRdb applying MiXCR to the multiplex PCR reads. The table includes 700,000 to 850,000 distinct CDR3 sequences, about 35% detected once. The sample consisted of blood. The V and J genes are TRBV11-1 and TRBJ1-1, with a possible D match to TRBD1 (5 bases). The clonotype comes from a woman aged 40 to 55 with Graves' hyperthyroidism. The DNA for the CDR3 is TGTGCCAGCAGCCGAGGGGTAACAACGCTCACTGAAGCTTTCTTT. It yields the protein CASSRGVTTLTEAFF.